This T cell receptor (beta chain) was obtained from a study of circulating and synovial CD4+ cells in juvenile arthritis. Germline loops: CDR1 SGHTA, CDR2 FQGNSA. The CDR3 covers 15 residues. With 1 base removed from V and 2 bases from J, the gap between germline ends came to 8 bases. Profiling relied on immunoSEQ multiplex PCR, and the TCRdb table lists in-frame clones only, not all of them. This table holds 34,000 or so clones, around 96% found once. Sequenced input: CD4+ T cells from blood. This TCR derives from a human donor with juvenile idiopathic arthritis. This chain uses TRBV7-2 with TRBJ2-2, with D hard to call. The DNA of the CDR3 is TGTGCCAGCAGCTTAGGAGGCACAAACACCGGGGAGCTGTTTTTT. As protein: CASSLGGTNTGELFF.